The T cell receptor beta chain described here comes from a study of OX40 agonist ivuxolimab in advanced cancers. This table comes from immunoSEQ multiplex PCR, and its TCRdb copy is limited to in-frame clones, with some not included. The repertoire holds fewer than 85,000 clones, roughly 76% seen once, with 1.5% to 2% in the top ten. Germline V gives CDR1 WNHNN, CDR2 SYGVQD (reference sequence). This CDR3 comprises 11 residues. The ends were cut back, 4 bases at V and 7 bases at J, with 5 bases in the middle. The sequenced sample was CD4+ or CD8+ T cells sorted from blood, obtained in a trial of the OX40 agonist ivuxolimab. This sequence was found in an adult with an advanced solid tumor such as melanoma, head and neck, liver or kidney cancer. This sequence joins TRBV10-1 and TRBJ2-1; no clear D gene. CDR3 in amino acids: CASSGVNEQFF. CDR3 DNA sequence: TGCGCCAGCAGTGGGGTAAATGAGCAGTTCTTC.